This is a list of T cell receptor beta chains from one sample in a study of Ad26.COV2.S vaccination and SARS-CoV-2 variants. The repertoire was sequenced with immunoSEQ multiplex PCR; TCRdb's copy has only in-frame clones and lacks some. The table shows about 390,000 clones, with roughly nine tenths occurring only once. The specimen comprised peripheral blood, sampled in a trial of Ad26.COV2.S vaccine versus placebo. Source of these receptors: a person aged 18-65 years who received the Ad26.COV2.S COVID-19 vaccine or a placebo. CDR3s include the opening cysteine and the closing phenylalanine or tryptophan. The D gene is left open where the match is weak. Some rows have no size entry. The others give once, few or many, or a class for an expanded clone.

- TRBJ2-4 - TRBV3-1/TRBV3-2 TGTGCCAGCAGCCAAGACAAGCTACCCTGGGACATTCAGTACTTC CASSQDKLPWDIQYF
- TRBJ1-2 TRBD1 TRBV6-1 TGTGCCAGCAGTGAAGGCCTTTGGGACAGGGGATCAGGCTACACCTTC CASSEGLWDRGSGYTF
- TRBJ2-7 - TRBV21-1 TGTGCCCGTCTTCCCCACCCATGTGTGGGGGGTCATGAGGCGCAGTACTTC CARLPHPCVGGHEAQYF
- TRBJ1-2 TRBD1 TRBV7-2 TGTGCCAGCAGCCCGCACTACAGGGGAGCCAACTATGGCTACACCTTC CASSPHYRGANYGYTF
- TRBJ2-1 TRBD2 TRBV6-5 TGTGCCAGCAGCCGCAGCGGGGGCCAGAATGAGCAGTTCTTC CASSRSGGQNEQFF
- TRBJ1-5 - TRBV4-1 TGCGCCAGCAGCCTCGTGGGAGGGACGTCGCCCCAGCATTTT CASSLVGGTSPQHF
- TRBJ1-1 - TRBV11-1 TGTGCCAGCAGCCCGACCGGGACGCTGAACACTGAAGCTTTCTTT CASSPTGTLNTEAFF
- TRBJ2-7 - TRBV6-5 TGTGCCAGCAGTTACTCGTCGGCGGGGTCTTACGAGCAGTACTTC CASSYSSAGSYEQYF
- TRBJ1-4 - TRBV18 TGTGCCAGCTCACCCTATGCAACTAATGAAAAACTGTTTTTT CASSPYATNEKLFF
- TRBJ2-1 - TRBV3-1/TRBV3-2 TGTGCCAGCAGCCAAGACTTGACAGGAGGTGAGCAGTTCTTC CASSQDLTGGEQFF
- TRBJ2-2 - TRBV2 TGTGCCAGCACCCCGGAGGCGGCCTTGAACACCGGGGAGCTGTTTTTT CASTPEAALNTGELFF
once TRBJ2-3 - TRBV11-2 TGTGCCAGCAGCTTAGCGACCGGGTTTCACACCACAGATACGCAGTATTTT CASSLATGFHTTDTQYF
- TRBJ2-2 - TRBV18 TGTGCCAGCTCACCGACAGGGGAGCTGTTTTTT CASSPTGELFF
- TRBJ1-2 - TRBV6-1 TGTGCCAGCAGTGAAGGCGACTATGGCTACACCTTC CASSEGDYGYTF
- TRBJ1-2 - TRBV5-1 TGCGCCAGCAGGGGCGCGCGTTATGGCTACACCTTC CASRGARYGYTF
- TRBJ2-7 - TRBV6-2/TRBV6-3 TGTGCCAGCAGTTACCACGGACAGAGGTACGAGCAGTACTTC CASSYHGQRYEQYF
- TRBJ2-1 - TRBV11-1 TGTGCCAGCAGCCTCGGACATGCGAGCGACAATGAGCAGTTCTTC CASSLGHASDNEQFF
- TRBJ1-1 - TRBV21-1 TGTGCCAGCAGCCACCCCGGGACAGCCATAAACACTGAAGCTTTCTTT CASSHPGTAINTEAFF
- TRBJ2-1 - TRBV7-9 TGTGCCAGCAGCGCACACAGGTCGAGCTCCTACAATGAGCAGTTCTTC CASSAHRSSSYNEQFF
once TRBJ1-1 - TRBV18 TGTGCCAGCTCTGGGGGCAGGACAGAAGCTTTCTTT CASSGGRTEAFF
- TRBJ1-6 - TRBV5-1 TGCGCCAGCAGCTTGACAGGGTCCTATAATTCACCCCTCCACTTT CASSLTGSYNSPLHF
- TRBJ1-2 TRBD1 TRBV5-1 TGCGCCAGCAGCTTAGCCGGGACAGGGGAGAGAAATGGCTACACCTTC CASSLAGTGERNGYTF
- TRBJ2-1 TRBD2 TRBV4-3 TGCGCCAGCAGCCAAGACGGGGGGGCCTCTAATGAGCAGTTCTTC CASSQDGGASNEQFF
- TRBJ1-2 - TRBV2 TGTGCCAGCAGTGAAACCCGAGGTGGTTCATACTATGGCTACACCTTC CASSETRGGSYYGYTF
- TRBJ2-3 - TRBV11-2 TGTGCCAGCAGCTCGACCGGGGGGCCCACAGATACGCAGTATTTT CASSSTGGPTDTQYF
- TRBJ1-4 - TRBV7-9 TGTGCCAGCAGCTTCCCGACGGGTACAACTAATGAAAAACTGTTTTTT CASSFPTGTTNEKLFF
- TRBJ2-3 TRBD2 TRBV6-1 TGTGCCAGCAGTGATAGCGGGGCAAGCACAGATACGCAGTATTTT CASSDSGASTDTQYF
- TRBJ2-2 TRBD1 TRBV7-9 TGTGCCAGCAGCACCTGGGACAGCAGCAGCGGGGAGCTGTTTTTT CASSTWDSSSGELFF
- TRBJ1-1 TRBD1 TRBV27 TGTGCCAGCAGTTTAGGGACAGGGGGTAACACTGAAGCTTTCTTT CASSLGTGGNTEAFF
- TRBJ2-3 - TRBV28 TGTGCCAGCAGTTTTAGACGCACAGATACGCAGTATTTT CASSFRRTDTQYF
- TRBJ1-5 - TRBV12-3/TRBV12-4 TGTGCCAGCAGTTCTAGGGGGAATCAGCCCCAGCATTTT CASSSRGNQPQHF
few TRBJ1-5 - TRBV2 TGTGCCAGCATGGGGTTACAGGGAGCCCAGCCCCAGCATTTT CASMGLQGAQPQHF
- TRBJ1-5 TRBD1 TRBV2 TGTGCCAGCAGTGAAGGGGTCCTCGGGACAGGGGAAAATCAGCCCCAGCATTTT CASSEGVLGTGENQPQHF
few TRBJ1-5 - TRBV7-8 TGTGCCAGCAGCTTAGAGATCCCTCAGCCCCAGCATTTT CASSLEIPQPQHF
- TRBJ2-1 - TRBV20-1 TGCAGTGCTAGTTCTCCCCTCAACAATGAGCAGTTCTTC CSASSPLNNEQFF